The next 23 T cell receptor beta chains were all read from a single sample in a study of CD4 T cells in relation to SARS-CoV-2 and coronaviruses. The unexposed donors gave CD4+ T cells in about 2011-2019, prior to COVID-19. Repertoires were generated with immunoSEQ multiplex PCR, while TCRdb's copy carries only in-frame clones and drops some. The sample consists of about 59,000 clones, about nine tenths of them appearing once. Sample: memory CD4+ T cells from PBMCs. The source of these receptors is a human donor in good health.

The V call is TRBV18, the J call TRBJ1-6; possibly TRBD1 for D (5 bases). The V end lost 3 bases, the J end lost 8 bases, and 11 bases lay between the germline ends. There are 14 residues in the CDR3. The germline gives CDR1 KGHSH, CDR2 LQKENI. The CDR3 loop reads CASSPGLKDSPLHF. DNA of the CDR3: TGTGCCAGCTCACCGGGGCTGAAGGATTCACCCCTCCACTTT.

The genes are TRBV18 and TRBJ2-1; 11 bases fit TRBD2. The junction had 9 bases not matched to a gene; V was cut back by 4 bases and J by 10 bases. The CDR3 runs 15 residues. CDR1 and CDR2 (germline): KGHSH, LQKENI. The chain's CDR3 is CASSLTSGSGHEQFF. In DNA form, the CDR3 reads TGTGCCAGCTCACTAACTAGCGGGAGTGGGCACGAGCAGTTCTTC. Looking up the rest from reference TRBV18 and TRBJ2-1 gives the full variable domain: NAGVMQNPRHLVRRRGQEARLRCSPMKGHSHVYWYRQLPEEGLKFMVYLQKENIIDESGMPKERFSAEFPKEGPSILRIQQVVRGDSAAYFCASSLTSGSGHEQFFGPGTRLTVL.

The CDR3 sequence: CASSGLATRGETQYF. DNA for the CDR3: TGTGCCAGCAGCGGACTAGCGACCCGGGGAGAGACCCAGTACTTC. This chain links TRBV2 with TRBJ2-5, with 9 bases lining up with TRBD2. Germline V gene sequence: CDR1 SNHLY, CDR2 FYNNEI. The CDR3 sequence is 15 residues long. V shed 6 bases, J shed 4 bases, and the junction held 9 bases outside the gene matches.

The chain is built from TRBV7-8 and TRBJ1-2; tentative D call: TRBD1 (5 bases). Germline assignment: CDR1 SGHVS and CDR2 FQNEAQ. This CDR3 spans 16 amino acids. The germline V and J ends were trimmed by 5 bases and 2 bases, with 18 bases remaining between them. The CDR3 coding sequence is TGTGCCAGCAGCACGGTGGGACGAGGGAGGAACTATGGCTACACCTTC. Translated: CASSTVGRGRNYGYTF. Looking up the rest from reference TRBV7-8 and TRBJ1-2 gives the full variable domain: GAGVSQSPRYKVAKRGQDVALRCDPISGHVSLFWYQQALGQGPEFLTYFQNEAQLDKSGLPSDRFFAERPEGSVSTLKIQRTQQEDSAVYLCASSTVGRGRNYGYTFGSGTRLTVV.

The chain uses TRBV2 and TRBJ2-1; 9 nucleotides agree with TRBD2. The CDR3 loop spans 17 amino acids. V dropped 6 bases and J dropped 0; count of bases not matched to a gene: 9. Germline assignment: CDR1 SNHLY and CDR2 FYNNEI. CDR3 loop: CASRSVAGATSYNEQFF. The CDR3 DNA reads as TGTGCCAGCAGATCAGTAGCGGGAGCGACCTCCTACAATGAGCAGTTCTTC. Full variable domain (outside the CDR3, taken from reference TRBV2 and TRBJ2-1): EPEVTQTPSHQVTQMGQEVILRCVPISNHLYFYWYRQILGQKVEFLVSFYNNEISEKSEIFDDQFSVERPDGSNFTLKIRSTKLEDSAMYFCASRSVAGATSYNEQFFGPGTRLTVL.

The chain combines TRBV27 with TRBJ2-7; TRBD1 matches 11 bases. V was clipped by 4 bases and J by 0 bases; unmatched bases: 5. The CDR3 extends over 16 amino acids. Germline V gives CDR1 MNHEY, CDR2 SMNVEV (reference sequence). CDR3 region: CASSSLGQGGSYEQYF. The CDR3 nucleotides read TGTGCCAGCAGTTCGCTGGGACAGGGGGGCTCCTACGAGCAGTACTTC.

This chain joins TRBV15 and TRBJ1-4; TRBD1 might be the D (5 bases). Germline CDR1 reads LNHNV; CDR2 reads YYDKDF (reference sequence). Trimming stripped 0 bases from V and 8 bases from J, with 7 bases between. The CDR3 extends over 13 amino acids. Here the CDR3 DNA reads TGTGCCACCAGCAGAGATAGGGGCGAAAAACTGTTTTTT. Its translation is CATSRDRGEKLFF.

The chain recombines TRBV27 with TRBJ2-6; D is undetermined. The CDR3 length is 17 residues. Germline assignment: CDR1 MNHEY and CDR2 SMNVEV (reference sequence). V shed 3 bases and J shed 3 bases, with 15 bases lying between them. The CDR3 region has the DNA TGTGCCAGCAGTTTCGAGCCAAGGCCTGGTGGGGCCAACGTCCTGACTTTC. Translation gives CASSFEPRPGGANVLTF.

The chain has TRBV7-9 and TRBJ1-5, with D possibly matching TRBD1 (5 bases). The CDR3 is made up of 14 amino acids. V lost 4 bases to trimming and J lost 5 bases, with 12 bases between them. Germline CDR1 is SEHNR and CDR2 is FQNEAQ (reference sequence). CDR3 amino acids: CASSWDGDHQPQHF. The CDR3 region has the DNA TGTGCCAGCAGCTGGGACGGGGATCATCAGCCCCAGCATTTT.

The V call is TRBV5-1, the J call TRBJ2-7; the match to TRBD2 covers 13 bases. The length of the CDR3 is 15 residues. Germline-derived CDR1 and CDR2 are SGHRS and YFSETQ. V lost 0 bases to trimming and J lost 4 bases; unmatched junction nucleotides: 1. CDR3 residues: CASSLGTSGSYEQYF. The CDR3 nucleotides read TGCGCCAGCAGCTTGGGGACTAGCGGGAGTTACGAGCAGTACTTC.

J is TRBJ2-7 and V is TRBV6-5; 8 nucleotides line up with TRBD2. V was clipped by 6 bases and J by 0 bases; unmatched bases: 7. Germline CDR1 reads MNHEY; CDR2 reads SVGAGI. CDR3 length: 15 residues. The DNA for the CDR3 is TGTGCCAGCAGGGGGAGCGGGGGAAGCTCCTACGAGCAGTACTTC. This codes for CASRGSGGSSYEQYF.

The chain joins TRBV7-2 to TRBJ2-2; possibly TRBD2 for D (5 bases). The CDR3 is 15 amino acids. Between the trimmed V and J ends, which lost 1 base and 5 bases, there was a span of 11 bases. Germline CDR1 SGHTA, CDR2 FQGNSA. The CDR3 here is CASSLGGVGTGELFF. CDR3 bases: TGTGCCAGCAGCTTAGGGGGAGTAGGGACCGGGGAGCTGTTTTTT.

J is TRBJ2-7 and V is TRBV7-9; possibly TRBD1 for D (6 bases). The CDR3 contains 15 residues. V dropped 4 bases and J dropped 4 bases, with 17 bases sitting between them. Germline lookup yields CDR1 SEHNR and CDR2 FQNEAQ (reference sequence). The CDR3 spells CASSSPEKGQYEQYF. CDR3 coding DNA: TGTGCCAGCAGCTCCCCAGAAAAAGGACAGTACGAGCAGTACTTC.

The chain has TRBV3-1 (or the pseudogene TRBV3-2) and TRBJ2-5; 9 bases fit TRBD1. There are 14 residues in the CDR3. Germline V gene data show CDR1 as LGHDT and CDR2 as YNNKEL (reference sequence). Germline trimming cut 2 bases from V and 4 bases from J; bases unmatched to any gene: 2. The CDR3, as DNA: TGTGCCAGCAGCCAAACAGGGGGCTTAGAGACCCAGTACTTC. Protein sequence: CASSQTGGLETQYF.

The rearrangement joins TRBV27 to TRBJ2-3, with D uncertain. This CDR3 region has 13 residues. Trimming cost V 0 bases and J 5 bases, with 6 bases left between them. Germline lookup yields CDR1 MNHEY and CDR2 SMNVEV (reference sequence). The CDR3 loop reads CASSLSGKDTQYF. In nucleotides, the CDR3 is TGTGCCAGCAGTTTATCCGGCAAAGATACGCAGTATTTT.

The chain combines TRBV19 with TRBJ2-2; TRBD2 matches 13 bases. The CDR3 is made up of 15 amino acids. The germline gives CDR1 LNHDA, CDR2 SQIVND (reference sequence). V lost 5 bases to trimming and J lost 6 bases; unmatched junction nucleotides: 3. The CDR3 DNA sequence: TGTGCCAGTAGTTGGACTAGCGGGAGTCCCGGGGAGCTGTTTTTT. Translated, it gives CASSWTSGSPGELFF.

The genes are TRBV7-8 and TRBJ2-5; D remains unclear. The CDR3 has 12 residues. Germline V lookup: CDR1 SGHVS, CDR2 FQNEAQ. The V end lost 3 bases, the J end lost 0 bases, and 2 bases lay between the germline ends. In DNA form, the CDR3 reads TGTGCCAGCAGCTTTAACCAAGAGACCCAGTACTTC. Translation gives CASSFNQETQYF.

The chain employs TRBV12-3 or TRBV12-4 and TRBJ1-1; D unclear. The CDR3 consists of 13 residues. Trimming shortened V by 2 bases and J by 5 bases, and 9 bases separated the two germline ends. The CDR3 region has the DNA TGTGCCAGCAGTTTACCCGGGTGGACTGAAGCTTTCTTT. Amino acids: CASSLPGWTEAFF.

The J gene is TRBJ2-1, the V gene TRBV28; D unresolved. The CDR3 is 12 residues long. Germline CDR1 reads MDHEN; CDR2 reads SYDVKM. Trimming shortened V by 5 bases and J by 9 bases, and 11 bases separated the two germline ends. The CDR3 sequence is CASSPRRGEQFF. CDR3 coding DNA: TGTGCCAGCAGTCCCAGGCGCGGTGAGCAGTTCTTC.

This clone showed up just a few times. V usage is TRBV6-6 and J usage is TRBJ1-6; D is possibly TRBD1 (6 bases). The germline V gene has CDR1 MNHNY and CDR2 SVGAGI (reference sequence). The CDR3 has 15 amino acids. Trimming took off 2 bases at V and 8 bases at J, with 13 bases between the two ends. CDR3 nucleotide sequence: TGTGCCAGCAGTTACGGGGGCCTCAAGGATTCACCCCTCCACTTT. Amino acid sequence: CASSYGGLKDSPLHF.

The chain employs TRBV28 and TRBJ2-7; D perhaps matches TRBD1 (7 bases). Trimming left V 4 bases short and J 2 bases short, with 18 bases between. Germline V gene sequence: CDR1 MDHEN, CDR2 SYDVKM. CDR3 length: 16 residues. This CDR3 is CASSSPRAGQTYEQYF. As DNA, the CDR3 is TGTGCCAGCAGTTCCCCGAGGGCGGGACAGACCTACGAGCAGTACTTC.

V usage is TRBV6-6 and J usage is TRBJ1-5; D gene ambiguous. The CDR3 sequence is 15 residues long. CDR1 and CDR2 (germline): MNHNY, SVGAGI (reference sequence). V shed 7 bases and J shed 2 bases, with 15 bases lying between them. The CDR3, as DNA: TGTGCCAGCACCTACTCCGCCCTGGGCAATCAGCCCCAGCATTTT. Its protein product is CASTYSALGNQPQHF.

The chain has TRBV28 and TRBJ1-1; 10 nucleotides align to TRBD1. The V segment lost 7 bases and the J segment 4 bases; nucleotides outside the gene matches: 6. CDR3 length equals 14 residues. The germline gives CDR1 MDHEN, CDR2 SYDVKM. CDR3 bases: TGTGCCAGCACAGGGACAGGGGCAGTCACTGAAGCTTTCTTT. This sequence encodes CASTGTGAVTEAFF.